This T cell receptor beta chain was obtained from a study of cytomegalovirus exposure and HLA in healthy donors. With respect to this clone: Its specificity is unknown.

The ends lost 3 bases at V and 6 bases at J; junction bases unmatched: 5. This CDR3 has 14 residues. Germline V gene data show CDR1 as WSHSY and CDR2 as SAAADI. General observations from the study: Apart from CMV serostatus, no immune exposure information was available.

Amplification used 60 Vbeta primers and 13 Jbeta primers. Profiled with immunoSEQ multiplex PCR; TCRdb holds only in-frame clones, not every one. The sample yields roughly 120,000 clones, about 66% seen once. This clonotype originated in a man aged 25 to 45 in good health and CMV-seropositive. The V gene is TRBV10-2, the J gene TRBJ2-7; 10 positions agree with TRBD1. Sequenced sample: PBMCs. In nucleotides, the CDR3 is TGCGCCAGCAGTGAAGGGACAGGGGCAAGCGAGCAGTACTTC. Amino acid sequence: CASSEGTGASEQYF.